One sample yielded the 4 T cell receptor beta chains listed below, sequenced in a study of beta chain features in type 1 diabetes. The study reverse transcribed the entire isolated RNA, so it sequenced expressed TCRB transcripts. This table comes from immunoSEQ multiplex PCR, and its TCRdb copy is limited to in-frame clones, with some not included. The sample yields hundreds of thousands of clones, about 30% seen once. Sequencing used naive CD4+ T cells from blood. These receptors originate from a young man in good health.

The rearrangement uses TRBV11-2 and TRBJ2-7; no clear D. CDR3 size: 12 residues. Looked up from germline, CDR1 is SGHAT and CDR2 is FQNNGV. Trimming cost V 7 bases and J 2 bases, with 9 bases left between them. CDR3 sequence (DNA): TGTGCCAGCACCCAAATTCCCTACGAGCAGTACTTC. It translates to CASTQIPYEQYF.

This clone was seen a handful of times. CDR3 DNA sequence: TGTGCCTGGAGTGGACTAGCGGATCATGAGCAGTTCTTC. Its protein product is CAWSGLADHEQFF. The chain joins TRBV30 to TRBJ2-1; 9 positions agree with TRBD2. The CDR3 is 13 amino acids. Per the germline V gene, CDR1 is GTSNPN and CDR2 is SVGIG (reference sequence). Trimming removed 1 base from V and 8 bases from J; junction bases left unmatched: 3.

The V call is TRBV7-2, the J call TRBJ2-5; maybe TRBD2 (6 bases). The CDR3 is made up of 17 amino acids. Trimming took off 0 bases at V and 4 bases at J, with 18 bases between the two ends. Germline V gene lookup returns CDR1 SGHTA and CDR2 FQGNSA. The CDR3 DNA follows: TGTGCCAGCAGCTTAGCGCCTGGCGGGACCTGGGGAGAGACCCAGTACTTC. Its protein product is CASSLAPGGTWGETQYF.

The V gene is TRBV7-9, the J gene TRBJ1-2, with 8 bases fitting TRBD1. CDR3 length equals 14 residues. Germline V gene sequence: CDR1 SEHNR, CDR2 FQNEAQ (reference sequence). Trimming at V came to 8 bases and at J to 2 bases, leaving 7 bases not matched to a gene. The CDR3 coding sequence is TGTGCCAGCCAACTACAGGGGGGCAACTATGGCTACACCTTC. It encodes CASQLQGGNYGYTF.